The table lists the clone carrying this T cell receptor beta chain with a count of one. The antigen is undetermined. Moderate-to-severe activity, CAS ≥3, NOSPECS ≥4 and a duration under 3 months were seen in donors with ophthalmopathy. These data originate in a study of Graves' ophthalmopathy and Graves' hyperthyroidism. V was shortened by 4 bases and J by 7 bases, with 20 bases between the two germline ends. This CDR3 spans 17 amino acids. From germline, CDR1 is SGHVS and CDR2 FQNEAQ. Amplification targeted the TCR beta CDR3 regions, with RNA transcripts as the source material. An initial RT-PCR round employing HTBI primers preceded a second-round multiplex PCR. TCRdb re-analysed the multiplex PCR reads in MiXCR, keeping a single row per CDR3 protein. The profile covers over 650,000 distinct CDR3 sequences, with about two fifths appearing a single time and around 3.3% taken by the ten largest. Study-level results: Classification of ophthalmopathy versus stable hyperthyroidism by a 13-signature model yielded under 90% sensitivity and approximately 80% specificity. The blood repertoire also included most expanded thyroid clonotypes above 0.001 frequency. Sensitivity of approximately 70% and specificity of 72% to 80% were achieved by the model that predicted ophthalmopathy progression.

The sample consisted of peripheral blood. The J gene is TRBJ1-6, the V gene TRBV7-8; D possibly corresponds to TRBD1 (5 bases). The clonotype was recovered from an adult man with Graves' ophthalmopathy. The DNA for the CDR3 is TGTGCCAGCAGCTCCCAACGCGTACGGGGGTGGAATTCACCCCTCCACTTT. Protein product: CASSSQRVRGWNSPLHF. Based on the CDR3 plus reference TRBV7-8 and TRBJ1-6, the full variable domain is GAGVSQSPRYKVAKRGQDVALRCDPISGHVSLFWYQQALGQGPEFLTYFQNEAQLDKSGLPSDRFFAERPEGSVSTLKIQRTQQEDSAVYLCASSSQRVRGWNSPLHFGNGTRLTVT.